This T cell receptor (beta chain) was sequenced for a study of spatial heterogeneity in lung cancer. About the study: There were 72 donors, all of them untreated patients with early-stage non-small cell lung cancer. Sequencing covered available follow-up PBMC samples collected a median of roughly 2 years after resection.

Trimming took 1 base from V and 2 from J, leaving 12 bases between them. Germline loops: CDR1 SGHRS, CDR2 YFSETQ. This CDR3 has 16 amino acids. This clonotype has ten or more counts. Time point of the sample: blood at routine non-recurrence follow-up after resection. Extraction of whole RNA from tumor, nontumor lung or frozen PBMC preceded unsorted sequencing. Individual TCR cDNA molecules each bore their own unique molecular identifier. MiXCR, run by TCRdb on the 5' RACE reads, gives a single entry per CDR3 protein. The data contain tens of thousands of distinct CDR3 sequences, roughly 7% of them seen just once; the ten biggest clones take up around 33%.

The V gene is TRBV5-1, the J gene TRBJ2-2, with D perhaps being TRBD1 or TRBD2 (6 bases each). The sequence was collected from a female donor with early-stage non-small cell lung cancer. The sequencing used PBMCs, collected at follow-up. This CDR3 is CASSLWTGANTGELFF. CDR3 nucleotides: TGCGCCAGCAGCTTGTGGACGGGGGCAAACACCGGGGAGCTGTTTTTT.